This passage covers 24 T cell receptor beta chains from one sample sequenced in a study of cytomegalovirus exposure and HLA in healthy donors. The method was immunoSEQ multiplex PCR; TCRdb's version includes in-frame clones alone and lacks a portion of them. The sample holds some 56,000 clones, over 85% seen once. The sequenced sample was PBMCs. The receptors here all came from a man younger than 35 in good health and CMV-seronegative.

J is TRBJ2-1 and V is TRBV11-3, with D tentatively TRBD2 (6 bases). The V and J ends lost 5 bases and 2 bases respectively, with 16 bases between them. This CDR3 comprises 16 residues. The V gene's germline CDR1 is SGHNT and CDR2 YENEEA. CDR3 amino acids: CASSPSRDFAYNEQFF. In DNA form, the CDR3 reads TGTGCCAGCAGCCCATCAAGGGACTTTGCCTACAATGAGCAGTTCTTC.

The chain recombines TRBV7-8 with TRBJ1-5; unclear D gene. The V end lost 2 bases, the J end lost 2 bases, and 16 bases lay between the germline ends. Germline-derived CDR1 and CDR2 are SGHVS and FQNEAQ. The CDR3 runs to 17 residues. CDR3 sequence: CASSLLGVGRGNQPQHF. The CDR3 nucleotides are TGTGCCAGCAGCTTACTCGGGGTAGGTCGCGGCAATCAGCCCCAGCATTTT.

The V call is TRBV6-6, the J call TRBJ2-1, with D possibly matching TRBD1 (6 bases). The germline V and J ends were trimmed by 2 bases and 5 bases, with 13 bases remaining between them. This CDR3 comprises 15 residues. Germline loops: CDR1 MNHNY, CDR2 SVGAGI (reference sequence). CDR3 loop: CASSYSPEGDNEQFF. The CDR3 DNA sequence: TGTGCCAGCAGTTACAGCCCCGAGGGGGACAATGAGCAGTTCTTC.

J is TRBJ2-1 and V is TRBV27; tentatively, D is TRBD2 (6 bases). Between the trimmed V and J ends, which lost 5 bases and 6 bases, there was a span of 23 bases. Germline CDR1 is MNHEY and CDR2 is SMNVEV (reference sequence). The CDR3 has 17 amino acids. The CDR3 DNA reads TGTGCCAGCAGTCCAGAGGTTCGGACCCTGGAGGGCAATGAGCAGTTCTTC. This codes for CASSPEVRTLEGNEQFF.

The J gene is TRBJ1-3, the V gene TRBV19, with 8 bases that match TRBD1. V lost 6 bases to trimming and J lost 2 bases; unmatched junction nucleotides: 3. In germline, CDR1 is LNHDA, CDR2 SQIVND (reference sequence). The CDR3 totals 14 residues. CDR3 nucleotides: TGTGCCAGTAGCAAACAGGGGGCTGGAAACACCATATATTTT. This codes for CASSKQGAGNTIYF.

The CDR3 nucleotides are TGTGCCAGCAGCTTCCGGCAGGGAGGGAGCACTGAAGCTTTCTTT. Translated: CASSFRQGGSTEAFF. This chain links TRBV7-6 with TRBJ1-1, with a possible D match to TRBD1 (5 bases). The CDR3 has 15 amino acids. Germline loops: CDR1 SGHVS, CDR2 FNYEAQ. V lost 3 bases and J lost 4, with 15 bases in between.

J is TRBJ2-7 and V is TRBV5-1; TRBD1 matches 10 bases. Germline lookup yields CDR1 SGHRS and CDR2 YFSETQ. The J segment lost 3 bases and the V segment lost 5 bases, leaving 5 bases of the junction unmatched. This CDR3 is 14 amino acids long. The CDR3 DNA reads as TGCGCCAGCAGGTCGGGACAGGGGCACTACGAGCAGTACTTC. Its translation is CASRSGQGHYEQYF.

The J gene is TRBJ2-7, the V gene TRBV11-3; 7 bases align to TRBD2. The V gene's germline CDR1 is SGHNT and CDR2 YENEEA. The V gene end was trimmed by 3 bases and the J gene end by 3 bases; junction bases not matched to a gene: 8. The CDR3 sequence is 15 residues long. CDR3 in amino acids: CASSFRSGGLYEQYF. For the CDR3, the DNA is TGTGCCAGCAGCTTTCGTTCGGGAGGACTCTACGAGCAGTACTTC.

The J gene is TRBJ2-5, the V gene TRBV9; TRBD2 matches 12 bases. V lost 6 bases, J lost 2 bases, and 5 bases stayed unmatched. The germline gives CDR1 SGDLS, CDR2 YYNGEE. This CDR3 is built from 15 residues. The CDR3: CASTPSGREQETQYF. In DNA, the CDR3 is TGTGCCAGCACCCCTAGCGGGAGGGAACAAGAGACCCAGTACTTC.

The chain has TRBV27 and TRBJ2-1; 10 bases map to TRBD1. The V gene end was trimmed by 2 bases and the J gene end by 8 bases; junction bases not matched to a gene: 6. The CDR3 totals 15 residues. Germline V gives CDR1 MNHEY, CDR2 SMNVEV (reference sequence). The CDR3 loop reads CASSLPGTGVDEQFF. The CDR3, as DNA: TGTGCCAGCAGTTTACCCGGGACAGGGGTCGATGAGCAGTTCTTC.

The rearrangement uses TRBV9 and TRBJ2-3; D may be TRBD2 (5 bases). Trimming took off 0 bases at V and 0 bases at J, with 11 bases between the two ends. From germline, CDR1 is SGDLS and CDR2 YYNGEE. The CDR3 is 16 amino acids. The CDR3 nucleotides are TGTGCCAGCAGCGTAGAACAGCGGACGAGCACAGATACGCAGTATTTT. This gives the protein CASSVEQRTSTDTQYF.

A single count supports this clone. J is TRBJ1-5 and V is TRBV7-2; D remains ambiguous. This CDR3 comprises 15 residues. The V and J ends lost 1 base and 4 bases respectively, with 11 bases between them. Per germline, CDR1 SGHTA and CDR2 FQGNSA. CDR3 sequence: CASSLEPGGNQPQHF. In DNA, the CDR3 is TGTGCCAGCAGCTTAGAGCCAGGAGGGAATCAGCCCCAGCATTTT.

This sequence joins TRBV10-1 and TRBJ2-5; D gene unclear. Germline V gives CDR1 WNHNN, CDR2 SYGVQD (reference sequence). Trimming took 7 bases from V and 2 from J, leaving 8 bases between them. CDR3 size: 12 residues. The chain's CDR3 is CASIRSQETQYF. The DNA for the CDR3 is TGCGCCAGCATTCGGTCACAAGAGACCCAGTACTTC.

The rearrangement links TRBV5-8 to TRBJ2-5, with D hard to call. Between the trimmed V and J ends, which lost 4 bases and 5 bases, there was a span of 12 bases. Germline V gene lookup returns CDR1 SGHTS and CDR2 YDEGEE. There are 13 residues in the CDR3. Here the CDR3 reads CASSREPWETQYF. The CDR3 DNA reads TGTGCCAGCAGCCGCGAGCCTTGGGAGACCCAGTACTTC.

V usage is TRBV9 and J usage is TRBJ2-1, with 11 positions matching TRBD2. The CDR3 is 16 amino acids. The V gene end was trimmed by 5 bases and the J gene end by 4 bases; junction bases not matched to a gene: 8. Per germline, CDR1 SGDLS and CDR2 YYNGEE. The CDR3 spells CASSGLAGPDYNEQFF. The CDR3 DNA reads TGTGCCAGCAGTGGACTAGCGGGCCCGGATTACAATGAGCAGTTCTTC.

The CDR3 DNA reads TGCAGCGTTGAAGTTAATTGGGGCGCAGATACGCAGTATTTT. This sequence encodes CSVEVNWGADTQYF. V is TRBV29-1 and J is TRBJ2-3; TRBD1 might be the D (5 bases). Germline V gene data show CDR1 as SQVTM and CDR2 as ANQGSEA. The ends were cut back, 1 base at V and 4 bases at J, with 12 bases in the middle. The CDR3 is 14 residues long.

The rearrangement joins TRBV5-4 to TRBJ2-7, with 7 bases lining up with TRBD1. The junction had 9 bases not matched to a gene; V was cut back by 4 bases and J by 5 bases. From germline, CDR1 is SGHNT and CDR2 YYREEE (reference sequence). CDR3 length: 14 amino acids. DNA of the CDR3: TGTGCCAGCAGCAAGAGACAGGGTACGGACGAGCAGTACTTC. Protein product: CASSKRQGTDEQYF.

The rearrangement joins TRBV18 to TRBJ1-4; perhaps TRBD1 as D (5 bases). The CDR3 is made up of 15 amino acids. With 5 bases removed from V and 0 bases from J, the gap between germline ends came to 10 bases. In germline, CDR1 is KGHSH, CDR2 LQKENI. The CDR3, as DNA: TGTGCCAGCTCAAGGGACTTTGCAACTAATGAAAAACTGTTTTTT. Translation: CASSRDFATNEKLFF.

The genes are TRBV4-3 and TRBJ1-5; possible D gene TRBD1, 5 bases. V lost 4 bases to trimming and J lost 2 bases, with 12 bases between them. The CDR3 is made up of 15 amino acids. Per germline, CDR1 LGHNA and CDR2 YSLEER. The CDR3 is CASSPSRVGNQPQHF. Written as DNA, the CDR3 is TGCGCCAGCAGCCCCTCCAGGGTTGGCAATCAGCCCCAGCATTTT.

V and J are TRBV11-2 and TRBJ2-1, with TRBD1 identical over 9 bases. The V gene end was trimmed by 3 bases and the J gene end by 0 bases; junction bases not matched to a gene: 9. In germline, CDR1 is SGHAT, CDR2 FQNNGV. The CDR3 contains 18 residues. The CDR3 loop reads CASSLERQGVNSYNEQFF. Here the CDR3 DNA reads TGTGCCAGCAGCTTGGAGAGACAGGGGGTTAACTCCTACAATGAGCAGTTCTTC.

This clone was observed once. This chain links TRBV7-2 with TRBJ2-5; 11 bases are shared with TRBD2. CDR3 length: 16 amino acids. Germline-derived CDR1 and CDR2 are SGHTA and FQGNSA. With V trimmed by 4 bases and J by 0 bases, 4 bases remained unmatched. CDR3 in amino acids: CASSSGTSGYQETQYF. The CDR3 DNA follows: TGTGCCAGCAGCTCCGGGACTAGCGGTTACCAAGAGACCCAGTACTTC.

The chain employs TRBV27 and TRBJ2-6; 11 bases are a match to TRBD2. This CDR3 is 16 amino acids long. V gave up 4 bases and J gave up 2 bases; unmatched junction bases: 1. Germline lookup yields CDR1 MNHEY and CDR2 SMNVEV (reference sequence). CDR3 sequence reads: CASSYSGRAGANVLTF. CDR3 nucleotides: TGTGCCAGCAGTTATAGCGGGAGGGCTGGGGCCAACGTCCTGACTTTC.

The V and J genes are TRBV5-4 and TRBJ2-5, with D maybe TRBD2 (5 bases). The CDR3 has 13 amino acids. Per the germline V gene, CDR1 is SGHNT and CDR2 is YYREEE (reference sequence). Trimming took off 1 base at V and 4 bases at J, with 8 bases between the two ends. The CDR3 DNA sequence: TGTGCCAGCAGCTTGATGGCGGGAGAGACCCAGTACTTC. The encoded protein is CASSLMAGETQYF.

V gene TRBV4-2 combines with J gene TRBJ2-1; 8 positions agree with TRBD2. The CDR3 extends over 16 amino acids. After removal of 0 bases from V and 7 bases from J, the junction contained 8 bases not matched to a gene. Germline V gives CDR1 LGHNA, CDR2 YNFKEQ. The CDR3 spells CASSQESGRGGNEQFF. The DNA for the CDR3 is TGTGCCAGCAGCCAAGAGAGCGGGAGAGGCGGGAATGAGCAGTTCTTC.